The next 21 T cell receptor beta chains were all read from a single sample in a study of blood T cell repertoires in COVID-19. Sequenced by immunoSEQ multiplex PCR; TCRdb stores in-frame clones only, minus some. The table shows some 85,000 clones, with 75% to 85% occurring only once. Specimen: peripheral blood. The receptors shown here come from a woman older than 75 with acute or convalescent COVID-19.

J is TRBJ1-6 and V is TRBV10-3, with 8 bases matching TRBD1. Germline V CDR1 and CDR2: ENHRY, SYGVKD. With 4 bases clipped from V and 4 bases from J, the junction kept 0 bases outside the gene matches. The CDR3 extends over 14 amino acids. The CDR3 reads CAISGQGYNSPLHF. Written as DNA, the CDR3 is TGTGCCATCAGTGGACAGGGGTATAATTCACCCCTCCACTTT.

This chain uses TRBV5-1 with TRBJ2-1; 15 bases line up with TRBD2. Trimming removed 0 bases from V and 8 bases from J; junction bases left unmatched: 3. The CDR3 is 16 residues long. The V gene's germline CDR1 is SGHRS and CDR2 YFSETQ. This CDR3 reads CASSLGTSGGVDEQFF. DNA of the CDR3: TGCGCCAGCAGCTTGGGGACTAGCGGGGGGGTTGATGAGCAGTTCTTC.

V and J are TRBV30 and TRBJ1-6; D might be TRBD1 (5 bases). V was trimmed by 0 bases and J by 11 bases, leaving 11 bases between them. Germline-derived CDR1 and CDR2 are GTSNPN and SVGIG (reference sequence). The CDR3 is made up of 13 amino acids. The CDR3 coding sequence is TGTGCCTGGAGTGTGCAGGGAAAGACACCCCTCCACTTT. Its protein is CAWSVQGKTPLHF.

The chain is built from TRBV11-2 and TRBJ2-2, with 9 bases fitting TRBD2. Germline lookup yields CDR1 SGHAT and CDR2 FQNNGV. Losses at the gene ends were 0 bases for V and 5 bases for J; bases not matched to a gene: 1. This CDR3 has 15 residues. CDR3 residues: CASSLEREGTGELFF. CDR3 coding DNA: TGTGCCAGCAGCTTAGAGCGGGAGGGGACCGGGGAGCTGTTTTTT.

This chain uses TRBV3-1 (or the pseudogene TRBV3-2) with TRBJ1-1, with 8 nucleotides matching TRBD1. This CDR3 contains 14 residues. V was clipped by 3 bases and J by 10 bases; unmatched bases: 10. Germline lookup yields CDR1 LGHDT and CDR2 YNNKEL (reference sequence). Here the CDR3 DNA reads TGTGCCAGCAGCCACGGGACAGGCTTGATAAGAGCTTTCTTT. Translating it yields CASSHGTGLIRAFF.

CDR3 sequence: CASSIDGLAGTDTQYF. In DNA, the CDR3 is TGTGCCAGTAGTATAGATGGACTAGCGGGAACAGATACGCAGTATTTT. The chain carries TRBV19 and TRBJ2-3, with 12 positions matching TRBD2. The CDR3 has 16 residues. Trimming at V came to 0 bases and at J to 3 bases, leaving 1 base not matched to a gene. Germline V gene data show CDR1 as LNHDA and CDR2 as SQIVND (reference sequence).

This clone appeared a few times. V and J are TRBV5-8 and TRBJ1-5, with D perhaps TRBD1 (6 bases). Germline V gene data show CDR1 as SGHTS and CDR2 as YDEGEE. This CDR3 comprises 16 residues. V lost 0 bases and J lost 4, with 14 bases in between. The CDR3 loop is CASSLAGRGRNQPQHF. CDR3 DNA: TGTGCCAGCAGCTTGGCCGGCAGGGGCAGGAATCAGCCCCAGCATTTT.

This clone appeared a few times. V and J are TRBV5-1 and TRBJ1-1, with no clear D. Germline lookup yields CDR1 SGHRS and CDR2 YFSETQ. This CDR3 comprises 15 residues. Trimming left V 0 bases short and J 6 bases short, with 15 bases between. This CDR3 is CASSLAAGRGSEAFF. DNA for the CDR3: TGCGCCAGCAGCTTGGCCGCGGGAAGAGGGTCTGAAGCTTTCTTT.

The gene calls are TRBV5-1 and TRBJ2-7, with 11 bases identical to TRBD2. The length of the CDR3 is 14 residues. Looked up from germline, CDR1 is SGHRS and CDR2 is YFSETQ. Trimming cost V 4 bases and J 6 bases; bases outside gene matches: 6. The CDR3 region is CASSVLLAGAEQYF. CDR3 bases: TGCGCCAGCAGCGTTCTACTAGCGGGAGCCGAGCAGTACTTC.

This clone has just one count. The V and J genes are TRBV19 and TRBJ1-4; D call uncertain. From germline, CDR1 is LNHDA and CDR2 SQIVND (reference sequence). The CDR3 loop spans 15 amino acids. V was trimmed by 1 base and J by 0 bases, leaving 6 bases between them. CDR3 nucleotide sequence: TGTGCCAGTAGTATAGCCTCCGCAACTAATGAAAAACTGTTTTTT. It yields the protein CASSIASATNEKLFF.

The rearrangement links TRBV6-5 to TRBJ1-3; TRBD1 might be the D (5 bases). This CDR3 region has 14 residues. Germline-derived CDR1 and CDR2 are MNHEY and SVGAGI. Between the trimmed V and J ends, which lost 5 bases and 0 bases, there was a span of 8 bases. The CDR3 here is CASSQGLSGNTIYF. CDR3 DNA sequence: TGTGCCAGCAGTCAGGGTCTCTCTGGAAACACCATATATTTT.

The chain joins TRBV5-1 to TRBJ2-5, with 8 bases aligning to TRBD2. Germline trimming cut 4 bases from V and 1 base from J; bases unmatched to any gene: 3. CDR3 length: 14 amino acids. Per germline, CDR1 SGHRS and CDR2 YFSETQ. The CDR3 is CASSRTSSQETQYF. CDR3 bases: TGCGCCAGCAGCCGGACTAGCAGCCAAGAGACCCAGTACTTC.

V gene TRBV5-1 combines with J gene TRBJ1-1; 7 nucleotides agree with TRBD1. With 2 bases clipped from V and 1 base from J, the junction kept 8 bases outside the gene matches. Looked up from germline, CDR1 is SGHRS and CDR2 is YFSETQ. The CDR3 runs 16 residues. The CDR3 bases are TGCGCCAGCAGCTTTGCCTCAGACAGGGCGAACACTGAAGCTTTCTTT. It is translated as CASSFASDRANTEAFF.

The V call is TRBV5-1, the J call TRBJ2-7; 9 bases fit TRBD1. Looked up from germline, CDR1 is SGHRS and CDR2 is YFSETQ. The CDR3 runs to 16 residues. The V gene end was trimmed by 0 bases and the J gene end by 3 bases; junction bases not matched to a gene: 7. The CDR3: CASSLAGTGSRYEQYF. The CDR3 region has the DNA TGCGCCAGCAGCTTGGCGGGGACAGGGTCCCGCTACGAGCAGTACTTC.

The chain couples TRBV7-9 to TRBJ2-5; TRBD2 aligns across 10 bases. Germline CDR1 is SEHNR and CDR2 is FQNEAQ (reference sequence). The CDR3 totals 16 residues. With V trimmed by 5 bases and J by 2 bases, 8 bases remained unmatched. CDR3 nucleotides: TGTGCCAGCAGCCCAGGACTAGCGGAAATTCAAGAGACCCAGTACTTC. It specifies CASSPGLAEIQETQYF.

This chain links TRBV11-2 with TRBJ2-1; 15 bases are a match to TRBD2. The CDR3 length is 19 residues. The V segment lost 5 bases and the J segment 0 bases; nucleotides outside the gene matches: 8. The germline CDR1 and CDR2 sequences are SGHAT and FQNNGV. The CDR3 here is CASSPRTSGRVGSYNEQFF. DNA for the CDR3: TGTGCCAGCAGCCCTCGGACTAGCGGGAGGGTAGGCTCCTACAATGAGCAGTTCTTC.

The CDR3 region is CASSTRQGDTEAFF. The DNA of the CDR3 is TGTGCCAGCAGTACCAGACAGGGCGACACTGAAGCTTTCTTT. V and J are TRBV2 and TRBJ1-1; 7 nucleotides match TRBD1. The CDR3 contains 14 residues. The V gene end was trimmed by 5 bases and the J gene end by 3 bases; junction bases not matched to a gene: 6. The V gene's germline CDR1 is SNHLY and CDR2 FYNNEI.

The gene calls are TRBV7-2 and TRBJ2-7; 7 nucleotides agree with TRBD1. This CDR3 is 14 amino acids long. The V gene end was trimmed by 1 base and the J gene end by 6 bases; junction bases not matched to a gene: 6. Germline CDR1 SGHTA, CDR2 FQGNSA. Here the CDR3 reads CASSLGAGGSEQYF. For the CDR3, the DNA is TGTGCCAGCAGCTTAGGGGCAGGGGGTTCCGAGCAGTACTTC.

The chain recombines TRBV7-9 with TRBJ2-5; D is possibly TRBD2 (7 bases). The CDR3 is 14 residues long. Germline CDR1 reads SEHNR; CDR2 reads FQNEAQ (reference sequence). Between the trimmed V and J ends, which lost 6 bases and 3 bases, there was a span of 14 bases. CDR3 amino acids: CASSPRGGEETQYF. The CDR3 DNA reads TGTGCCAGCAGTCCACGAGGGGGGGAAGAGACCCAGTACTTC.

This clone was detected only once. The chain joins TRBV28 to TRBJ1-6, with 7 positions matching TRBD1. Germline V CDR1 and CDR2: MDHEN, SYDVKM. There are 15 residues in the CDR3. The V segment lost 7 bases and the J segment 8 bases; nucleotides outside the gene matches: 11. The CDR3 sequence: CASTTTGDGDSPLHF. The CDR3 DNA is TGTGCCAGCACCACCACAGGGGATGGGGATTCACCCCTCCACTTT. Filled out from reference TRBV28 and TRBJ1-6, the complete variable domain reads DVKVTQSSRYLVKRTGEKVFLECVQDMDHENMFWYRQDPGLGLRLIYFSYDVKMKEKGDIPEGYSVSREKKERFSLILESASTNQTSMYLCASTTTGDGDSPLHFGNGTRLTVT.

The chain uses TRBV21-1 and TRBJ2-7; the table's D call, TRBD1, has no DNA check behind it. TRBV21-1 is designated a pseudogene. This CDR3 is built from 14 residues. The CDR3 reads CASRFLQGPYEQYF. CDR3 nucleotides: TGTGCCAGCAGGTTCTTACAGGGGCCCTACGAGCAGTACTTC.